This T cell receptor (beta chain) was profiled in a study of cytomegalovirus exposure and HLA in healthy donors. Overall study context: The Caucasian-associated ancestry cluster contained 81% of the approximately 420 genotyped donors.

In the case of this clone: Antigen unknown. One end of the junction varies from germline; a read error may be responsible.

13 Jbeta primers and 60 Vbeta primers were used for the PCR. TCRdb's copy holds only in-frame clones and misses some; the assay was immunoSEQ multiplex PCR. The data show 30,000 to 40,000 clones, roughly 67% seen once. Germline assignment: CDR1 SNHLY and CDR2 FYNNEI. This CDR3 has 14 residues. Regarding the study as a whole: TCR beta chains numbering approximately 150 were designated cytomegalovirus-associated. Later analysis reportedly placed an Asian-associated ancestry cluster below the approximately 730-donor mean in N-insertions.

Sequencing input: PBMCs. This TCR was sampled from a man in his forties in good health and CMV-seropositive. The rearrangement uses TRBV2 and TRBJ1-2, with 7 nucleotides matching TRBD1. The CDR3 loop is CASSEGQLNYGHTF. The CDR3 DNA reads TGTGCCAGCAGTGAGGGACAGCTTAACTATGGCCACACCTTC.